This T cell receptor beta chain was identified during a study of T-cell memory formation after mild COVID-19. The 5'RACE method, run with constant-segment primers, produced TCR alpha and TCR beta cDNA libraries (carrying sample barcodes and UMIs). From the 5' RACE reads, TCRdb called clonotypes with MiXCR, one entry per CDR3 protein. The sample gives roughly 450,000 distinct CDR3 sequences, roughly 18% of which show up once; roughly an eighth is in the top ten. General study results and limits: CD4/CD8 balance held among clones contracting day 15 to 85, and later expanders leaned CD4+. Certain responding clones were present in pre-infection memory, suggesting participation of cross-reactive memory.

The length of the CDR3 is 14 residues. The V end was cut by 0 bases, the J end by 5 bases, with 11 bases between. Germline lookup yields CDR1 SGDLS and CDR2 YYNGEE. Of note for this clonotype: Its target is unknown.

Material: PBMCs or a T cell subset sorted from them (not recorded which). This chain links TRBV9 with TRBJ2-5, with D perhaps matching TRBD1 or TRBD2 (5 bases each). This sequence originates from an adult woman who had mild COVID-19 (a few samples of this study predate the infection). Cell type and time point are not known. The CDR3 DNA sequence: TGTGCCAGCAGCGTAGGAGGGGATTGGGAGACCCAGTACTTC. It codes for CASSVGGDWETQYF.